This paragraph reports one TCR beta chain. The antigen remains unidentified. The data originate from a study of post-analysis software for immune sequencing data. Study-wide results and caveats: Relative to controls, patients with multiple sclerosis showed significantly lower normalized Chao1 diversity. Five or six TRBV segments, including TRBV5-6, TRBV5-1 and TRBV20-1, were more frequent in patients than controls. F-measure co-clustering was strong for batch-matched samples.

The authors incorporated unique molecular identifiers into the TCR beta cDNA libraries. The source material, about 0.9 to 11 million T cells, gave rise to about 460,000 cDNA molecules. TCRdb re-called the PCR reads through MiXCR, storing one row per CDR3 protein. The sample comprises about 770,000 distinct CDR3 sequences, 35% to 55% of which are singletons, and 4.9% rests with the top ten. Germline V gene sequence: CDR1 SGHRS, CDR2 YFSETQ. The CDR3 runs to 13 residues. The ends were cut back, 2 bases at V and 5 bases at J, with 11 bases in the middle. This sequence joins TRBV5-1 and TRBJ2-7; tentatively, D is TRBD2 (6 bases). The source is a girl aged 5-17 years with multiple sclerosis. The specimen was blood. In nucleotides, the CDR3 is TGCGCCAGCAGCTTTGAGGGAGGCCACGAGCAGTACTTC. It encodes CASSFEGGHEQYF.